These 19 T cell receptor beta chains were all obtained from the same sample, sequenced in a study of T cells in Graves' hyperthyroidism and ophthalmopathy. RNA transcripts were the template for amplifying TCR beta CDR3 regions. Carried out on the TCR CDR3, a first-round RT-PCR used the HTBI primer set. TCRdb used MiXCR to reprocess the multiplex PCR reads, holding one entry per CDR3 protein. This sample carries about 350,000 distinct CDR3 sequences, roughly 13% of them seen once, and the ten largest clones take approximately 25%. The specimen sequenced was blood. These receptors all stem from a woman aged 25-40 years with Graves' hyperthyroidism.

This clonotype showed up many times. This sequence joins TRBV11-2 and TRBJ1-1, with D unclear. The CDR3 extends over 14 amino acids. V lost 1 base to trimming and J lost 0 bases, with 6 bases between them. Germline V lookup: CDR1 SGHAT, CDR2 FQNNGV. The CDR3 sequence: CASSLGYVNTEAFF. In DNA, the CDR3 is TGTGCCAGCAGCTTAGGGTACGTGAACACTGAAGCTTTCTTT.

This clonotype was picked up a small number of times. This rearrangement joins TRBV18 to TRBJ2-7; TRBD2 matches at 7 bases. V lost 3 bases to trimming and J lost 0 bases; unmatched junction nucleotides: 2. The CDR3 totals 14 residues. CDR1 KGHSH and CDR2 LQKENI come from the germline V gene. CDR3 protein: CASSPRTSSYEQYF. The DNA of the CDR3 is TGTGCCAGCTCACCCCGGACTAGCTCCTACGAGCAGTACTTC.

This clonotype was seen at least ten times. V and J are TRBV7-9 and TRBJ1-4, with D hard to call. There are 13 residues in the CDR3. The V end lost 5 bases, the J end lost 8 bases, and 12 bases lay between the germline ends. Germline CDR1 and CDR2: SEHNR and FQNEAQ (reference sequence). CDR3 sequence reads: CASSDSGWEKLFF. The CDR3 DNA reads as TGTGCCAGCAGCGACTCCGGGTGGGAAAAACTGTTTTTT.

This clonotype has ten or more counts. The chain is built from TRBV6-5 and TRBJ2-5; D gene uncertain. Germline assignment: CDR1 MNHEY and CDR2 SVGAGI. Trimming left V 2 bases short and J 1 base short, with 8 bases between. CDR3 length: 14 amino acids. CDR3 DNA: TGTGCCAGCAGTTACCAGACGCGCCAAGAGACCCAGTACTTC. This gives the protein CASSYQTRQETQYF.

This clonotype was recorded many times. This sequence joins TRBV11-2 and TRBJ2-7, with 8 positions matching TRBD2. With V trimmed by 5 bases and J by 7 bases, 13 bases remained unmatched. CDR1 SGHAT and CDR2 FQNNGV come from the germline V gene. The CDR3 consists of 15 residues. The chain's CDR3 is CASSPEGLALREQYF. In DNA, the CDR3 is TGTGCCAGCAGCCCTGAAGGACTAGCTTTACGGGAGCAGTACTTC.

This clonotype occurred many times. This chain joins TRBV6-1 and TRBJ2-6; D not resolved. Trimming took 5 bases from V and 2 from J, leaving 13 bases between them. In germline, CDR1 is MNHNS, CDR2 SASEGT. CDR3 length: 16 amino acids. CDR3 protein: CASSRDDTAGANVLTF. The CDR3 DNA is TGTGCCAGCAGTCGAGACGACACCGCTGGGGCCAACGTCCTGACTTTC.

This clonotype was picked up many times. This chain uses TRBV6-1 with TRBJ1-5; 7 nucleotides match TRBD1. V dropped 5 bases and J dropped 1; count of bases not matched to a gene: 8. CDR1 and CDR2 (germline): MNHNS, SASEGT. The CDR3 loop spans 16 amino acids. CDR3 protein: CASSLEGAHSNQPQHF. CDR3 in DNA: TGTGCCAGCAGTTTGGAGGGGGCTCACAGCAATCAGCCCCAGCATTTT.

The chain recombines TRBV20-1 with TRBJ1-4, with D perhaps TRBD1 (6 bases). Looked up from germline, CDR1 is DFQATT and CDR2 is SNEGSKA (reference sequence). V lost 6 bases, J lost 6 bases, and 17 bases lay in between. This CDR3 contains 14 residues. This CDR3 reads CSAKTGRGDEKLFF. In DNA form, the CDR3 reads TGCAGTGCCAAAACAGGGCGAGGAGATGAAAAACTGTTTTTT.

In this sample, this clonotype turned up many times. In DNA, the CDR3 is TGTGCCAGCAGCCCCCTAGCGGGACTTGCCATTCAGTACTTC. The encoded protein is CASSPLAGLAIQYF. The V gene is TRBV11-2, the J gene TRBJ2-4; 9 bases match TRBD2. This CDR3 is built from 14 residues. J gave up 9 bases and V 5 bases, and 8 bases lay outside the gene matches. Germline V gene data show CDR1 as SGHAT and CDR2 as FQNNGV.

This clonotype was seen many times. This sequence joins TRBV11-2 and TRBJ1-2; D not certain. This CDR3 has 13 residues. CDR1 and CDR2 (germline): SGHAT, FQNNGV. Trimming shortened V by 1 base and J by 2 bases, and 5 bases separated the two germline ends. The DNA for the CDR3 is TGTGCCAGCAGCTTAGTACAGAACTATGGCTACACCTTC. This translates into CASSLVQNYGYTF.

This clonotype came up many times. V and J are TRBV20-1 and TRBJ2-7, with 8 nucleotides matching TRBD2. With 1 base clipped from V and 4 bases from J, the junction kept 12 bases outside the gene matches. In germline, CDR1 is DFQATT, CDR2 SNEGSKA (reference sequence). This CDR3 is built from 16 residues. DNA of the CDR3: TGCAGTGCTAGAGGAAGCAGCGGGAGAGGTTTGTACGAGCAGTACTTC. It codes for CSARGSSGRGLYEQYF.

This clonotype was picked up many times. V and J are TRBV10-2 and TRBJ2-3; 11 bases fit TRBD2. V was pared by 7 bases and J by 0 bases, with 3 bases of the junction left unmatched. Looked up from germline, CDR1 is WSHSY and CDR2 is SAAADI. The length of the CDR3 is 15 residues. As DNA, the CDR3 is TGCGCCAGCACGGGACTAGCGGATAGCACAGATACGCAGTATTTT. Translating gives CASTGLADSTDTQYF.

This clonotype came up many times. The rearrangement links TRBV2 to TRBJ2-3, with D perhaps matching TRBD2 (5 bases). Germline CDR1 reads SNHLY; CDR2 reads FYNNEI. The CDR3 extends over 15 amino acids. Trimming shortened V by 6 bases and J by 8 bases, and 21 bases separated the two germline ends. The CDR3 DNA sequence: TGTGCCAGCAGGGGAGCGAGGGTCGAGATTCCTACGCAGTATTTT. The encoded protein is CASRGARVEIPTQYF.

This clonotype was counted only a few times. The chain combines TRBV29-1 with TRBJ2-7; 15 nucleotides align to TRBD2. The CDR3 is 14 amino acids. Losses at the gene ends were 6 bases for V and 5 bases for J; bases not matched to a gene: 5. Germline CDR1 SQVTM, CDR2 ANQGSEA. The CDR3 protein is CSVEGLAGGHEQYF. The CDR3 DNA follows: TGCAGCGTCGAGGGACTAGCGGGAGGCCACGAGCAGTACTTC.

This clonotype was seen more than once but under ten times. The chain's CDR3 is CATSRAHGGRSYNEQFF. Here the CDR3 DNA reads TGTGCCACCAGCAGAGCGCATGGCGGGAGGTCCTACAATGAGCAGTTCTTC. The rearrangement uses TRBV15 and TRBJ2-1; 8 bases are a match to TRBD2. The V and J ends lost 1 base and 1 base, in that order; junction bases with no gene match: 6. Germline V gene data show CDR1 as LNHNV and CDR2 as YYDKDF (reference sequence). The CDR3 is made up of 17 amino acids.

The rearrangement links TRBV5-1 to TRBJ2-3; 10 bases are a match to TRBD2. There are 16 residues in the CDR3. CDR1 is SGHRS and CDR2 is YFSETQ in the germline V gene. Unmatched junction bases numbered 4, after V lost 0 bases and J lost 3 bases. CDR3 sequence reads: CASSLALAGVTDTQYF. DNA of the CDR3: TGCGCCAGCAGCTTGGCCCTAGCGGGAGTGACAGATACGCAGTATTTT. Variable domain in full (rest from reference TRBV5-1 and TRBJ2-3): KAGVTQTPRYLIKTRGQQVTLSCSPISGHRSVSWYQQTPGQGLQFLFEYFSETQRNKGNFPGRFSGRQFSNSRSEMNVSTLELGDSALYLCASSLALAGVTDTQYFGPGTRLTVL.

This clonotype was recorded at least ten times. This chain uses TRBV29-1 with TRBJ2-3; TRBD2 matches at 7 bases. J was trimmed by 0 bases and V by 8 bases; bases with no gene match: 11. The CDR3 spans 15 residues. The germline CDR1 and CDR2 sequences are SQVTM and ANQGSEA. CDR3 sequence: CSIRLSGASTDTQYF. For the CDR3, the DNA is TGCAGCATCCGACTAAGCGGGGCGAGCACAGATACGCAGTATTTT.

This clonotype appeared many times. The CDR3 sequence is CASSQLKIEQYF. CDR3 bases: TGTGCCAGCAGCCAACTAAAAATCGAGCAGTACTTC. The J gene is TRBJ2-7, the V gene TRBV28; D not certain. V lost 6 bases and J 6 bases, leaving 12 bases between the germline ends. Germline CDR1 is MDHEN and CDR2 is SYDVKM. The CDR3 length is 12 residues.

This clonotype was recorded a few times. At one boundary the junction diverges from the germline segment, which might be a read error. The chain joins TRBV28 to TRBJ2-7; 7 nucleotides match TRBD2. The germline V gene encodes CDR1 MDHEN and CDR2 SYDVKM. CDR3 size: 14 residues. The CDR3 loop reads CASSLGGSSSEQYF. The DNA for the CDR3 is TGTGCCAGCAGTTTGGGCGGGAGTTCCTCCGAGCAGTACTTC.